The 20 T cell receptor beta chains below all came from one sample that was sequenced in a study of Graves' ophthalmopathy and Graves' hyperthyroidism. TCR beta CDR3 regions were amplified from RNA transcripts. HTBI primers were used in a first-round RT-PCR, which preceded a second-round multiplex PCR. TCRdb called the multiplex PCR reads again in MiXCR, with one record for every CDR3 protein. The sample lists 1 million to 1.3 million distinct CDR3 sequences; about 40% were seen once. Sequencing was carried out using peripheral blood or thyroid tissue (not recorded which). These receptors originate from an adult man with Graves' hyperthyroidism.

This clonotype was found a few times. A junction boundary mismatches the germline segment, possibly from a read error. V and J are TRBV10-3 and TRBJ2-5; the D is unclear. Germline V gene sequence: CDR1 ENHRY, CDR2 SYGVKD. The CDR3 is 14 residues long. The CDR3 DNA reads as TGTGCCAGCAGTCCCTATTGGCTCCGGGAGACCCAGTACTTC. Its protein product is CASSPYWLRETQYF.

This clonotype was seen only a few times. V is TRBV19 and J is TRBJ2-7; possibly TRBD2 for D (5 bases). Germline V lookup: CDR1 LNHDA, CDR2 SQIVND (reference sequence). Trimming took 4 bases from V and 3 from J, leaving 22 bases between them. The CDR3 runs to 17 residues. CDR3 coding DNA: TGTGCCAGTAGTAATCCAATCGGGTCGGGGTCGATCTACGAGCAGTACTTC. Its protein product is CASSNPIGSGSIYEQYF. Using reference TRBV19 and TRBJ2-7 for the parts outside the CDR3, the full variable domain is DGGITQSPKYLFRKEGQNVTLSCEQNLNHDAMYWYRQDPGQGLRLIYYSQIVNDFQKGDIAEGYSVSREKKESFPLTVTSAQKNPTAFYLCASSNPIGSGSIYEQYFGPGTRLTVT.

This clonotype was observed many times. This sequence joins TRBV19 and TRBJ2-6; D not resolved. Germline CDR1 LNHDA, CDR2 SQIVND (reference sequence). The V end lost 7 bases, the J end lost 2 bases, and 18 bases lay between the germline ends. This CDR3 region has 17 residues. The CDR3: CASTHTVDSAGANVLTF. The CDR3 DNA reads TGTGCCAGTACCCACACAGTCGACTCCGCTGGGGCCAACGTCCTGACTTTC.

The chain is built from TRBV2 and TRBJ1-3, with D perhaps matching TRBD1 (5 bases). This CDR3 has 16 amino acids. The V end was cut by 5 bases, the J end by 4 bases, with 18 bases between. Looked up from germline, CDR1 is SNHLY and CDR2 is FYNNEI. The CDR3 nucleotides read TGTGCCAGCAGTTCTCTCACAGGAGGGTTCGGAAACACCATATATTTT. As protein: CASSSLTGGFGNTIYF.

This clonotype was found many times. The chain couples TRBV2 to TRBJ1-4, with TRBD1 identical over 9 bases. The CDR3 spans 14 residues. V lost 5 bases, J lost 9 bases, and 7 bases stayed unmatched. CDR1 SNHLY and CDR2 FYNNEI come from the germline V gene. CDR3 in DNA: TGTGCCAGCAGTACACGGGACAGGGCCAAAAAACTGTTTTTT. It codes for CASSTRDRAKKLFF.

This clonotype was recorded many times. The chain couples TRBV28 to TRBJ1-3; perhaps TRBD1 as D (5 bases). The CDR3 consists of 15 residues. The V end lost 2 bases, the J end lost 0 bases, and 8 bases lay between the germline ends. The germline V gene has CDR1 MDHEN and CDR2 SYDVKM. CDR3 protein: CASSLGHLSGNTIYF. The DNA for the CDR3 is TGTGCCAGCAGTTTAGGACACCTCTCTGGAAACACCATATATTTT.

Ten or more counts support this clonotype. The chain recombines TRBV29-1 with TRBJ1-2; 10 positions match TRBD1. The length of the CDR3 is 16 residues. The junction had 16 bases not matched to a gene; V was cut back by 5 bases and J by 7 bases. Per the germline V gene, CDR1 is SQVTM and CDR2 is ANQGSEA. CDR3 residues: CSVRKGSGTGEGGYTF. The CDR3 DNA sequence: TGCAGCGTTCGAAAGGGGTCCGGGACAGGGGAAGGTGGCTACACCTTC.

There are many counts of this clonotype. CDR3 sequence: CASSLGVTSGASRFSVQYF. As DNA, the CDR3 is TGTGCCAGCAGCTTAGGGGTGACTAGCGGGGCCAGCCGCTTTTCGGTGCAGTACTTC. The chain carries TRBV7-2 and TRBJ2-7, with 11 bases lining up with TRBD2. This CDR3 contains 19 residues. V lost 1 base to trimming and J lost 9 bases; unmatched junction nucleotides: 20. Germline CDR1 is SGHTA and CDR2 is FQGNSA. Drawing the rest from reference TRBV7-2 and TRBJ2-7, the complete variable domain is GAGVSQSPSNKVTEKGKDVELRCDPISGHTALYWYRQSLGQGLEFLIYFQGNSAPDKSGLPSDRFSAERTGGSVSTLTIQRTQQEDSAVYLCASSLGVTSGASRFSVQYFGPGTRLTVT.

V and J are TRBV7-3 and TRBJ1-1; weak D call: TRBD1 (5 bases). V shed 6 bases and J shed 1 base, with 18 bases lying between them. CDR1 is SGHTA, CDR2 FQGTGA, per germline. CDR3 size: 16 residues. CDR3 region: CASSEGVRKRNTEAFF. The CDR3 region has the DNA TGTGCCAGCAGTGAAGGGGTCCGAAAAAGGAACACTGAAGCTTTCTTT.

This clonotype was observed once. The junction departs from germline at one end; a sequencing error may be responsible. This rearrangement joins TRBV5-8 to TRBJ2-5, with 9 bases that match TRBD1. The CDR3 has 15 residues. CDR1 is SGHTS, CDR2 YDEGEE, per germline. CDR3 residues: CANSALGQGRETQYF. In nucleotides, the CDR3 is TGTGCCAACAGCGCCTTGGGACAGGGTCGAGAGACCCAGTACTTC. Looking up the rest from reference TRBV5-8 and TRBJ2-5 gives the full variable domain: EAGVTQSPTHLIKTRGQQATLRCSPISGHTSVYWYQQALGLGLQFLLWYDEGEERNRGNFPPRFSGRQFPNYSSELNVNALELEDSALYLCANSALGQGRETQYFGPGTRLLVL.

The sample holds many counts of this clonotype. The chain is built from TRBV6-1 and TRBJ1-5; maybe TRBD1 (6 bases). CDR1 MNHNS and CDR2 SASEGT come from the germline V gene. The CDR3 length is 15 residues. Trimming stripped 4 bases from V and 2 bases from J, with 12 bases between. The CDR3 spells CASSGSGGRNQPQHF. For the CDR3, the DNA is TGTGCCAGCAGTGGGAGTGGGGGCCGCAATCAGCCCCAGCATTTT.

This clonotype turned up a few times. The CDR3 is CSVARDLNTEAFF. In DNA form, the CDR3 reads TGCAGCGTTGCGCGAGACCTGAACACTGAAGCTTTCTTT. V usage is TRBV29-1 and J usage is TRBJ1-1, with D unclear. V was trimmed by 4 bases and J by 0 bases, leaving 9 bases between them. Germline-derived CDR1 and CDR2 are SQVTM and ANQGSEA. There are 13 residues in the CDR3.

The chain employs TRBV6-1 and TRBJ1-5, with D perhaps matching TRBD1 (6 bases). The germline V gene has CDR1 MNHNS and CDR2 SASEGT. Trimming cost V 4 bases and J 0 bases, with 13 bases left between them. The CDR3 is 16 amino acids. For the CDR3, the DNA is TGTGCCAGCAGTGGAAGACAGGCGACTAGCAATCAGCCCCAGCATTTT. Translation gives CASSGRQATSNQPQHF.

This clonotype came up many times. The V call is TRBV12-3 or TRBV12-4, the J call TRBJ2-5, with D perhaps TRBD1 or TRBD2 (5 bases each). Trimming stripped 4 bases from V and 4 bases from J, with 16 bases between. The CDR3 has 15 amino acids. The CDR3 nucleotides read TGTGCCAGCAGTTCCTGGGGGACGGGTGGAGAGACCCAGTACTTC. Protein sequence: CASSSWGTGGETQYF.

In this sample, this clonotype turned up many times. V gene TRBV10-3 combines with J gene TRBJ2-7; D is perhaps TRBD2 (7 bases). CDR1 is ENHRY and CDR2 is SYGVKD in the germline V gene. The CDR3 is 15 amino acids. Trimming pared 0 bases from V and 3 bases from J, leaving 12 bases between. The CDR3 bases are TGTGCCATCAGTGAGTCAGGGGGGGCCAACTACGAGCAGTACTTC. The encoded protein is CAISESGGANYEQYF.

This sequence joins TRBV19 and TRBJ2-7; weak D call: TRBD2 (6 bases). CDR1 LNHDA and CDR2 SQIVND come from the germline V gene (reference sequence). The CDR3 has 13 amino acids. V was trimmed by 4 bases and J by 4 bases, leaving 11 bases between them. The CDR3 DNA follows: TGTGCCAGTAGTACTATCGGGAGTTACGAGCAGTACTTC. Residues: CASSTIGSYEQYF. The complete variable domain, with remaining parts taken from reference TRBV19 and TRBJ2-7, reads DGGITQSPKYLFRKEGQNVTLSCEQNLNHDAMYWYRQDPGQGLRLIYYSQIVNDFQKGDIAEGYSVSREKKESFPLTVTSAQKNPTAFYLCASSTIGSYEQYFGPGTRLTVT.

This clonotype was counted at least ten times. V usage is TRBV10-3 and J usage is TRBJ1-2, with unresolved D. CDR1 is ENHRY and CDR2 is SYGVKD in the germline V gene. The CDR3 has 14 residues. V was trimmed by 2 bases and J by 8 bases, leaving 15 bases between them. This CDR3 reads CAISERGTYRGYTF. The CDR3 bases are TGTGCCATCAGTGAGCGTGGCACCTACCGCGGCTACACCTTC.

The V and J genes are TRBV10-3 and TRBJ2-7, with 11 bases aligning to TRBD2. J was trimmed by 3 bases and V by 3 bases; bases with no gene match: 22. The CDR3 runs 21 residues. Germline V gene lookup returns CDR1 ENHRY and CDR2 SYGVKD. Written as DNA, the CDR3 is TGTGCCATCAGTGAAACCGACCACAGGGGGGCCACTAGCGGGAGTAACTACGAGCAGTACTTC. It is translated as CAISETDHRGATSGSNYEQYF.

V is TRBV2 and J is TRBJ1-2; tentatively, D is TRBD1 (5 bases). Germline-derived CDR1 and CDR2 are SNHLY and FYNNEI. V gave up 5 bases and J gave up 7 bases, with 17 bases separating them. The CDR3 contains 14 residues. CDR3 nucleotide sequence: TGTGCCAGCAGTTTAAGCGGGAGACAGATTGGCTACACCTTC. This translates into CASSLSGRQIGYTF.

This chain links TRBV15 with TRBJ1-2; D might be TRBD1 (5 bases). The length of the CDR3 is 14 residues. Per germline, CDR1 LNHNV and CDR2 YYDKDF (reference sequence). The V end lost 5 bases, the J end lost 6 bases, and 16 bases lay between the germline ends. This chain's CDR3 is CATSARRAADGYTF. CDR3 bases: TGTGCCACCAGCGCACGCAGGGCTGCGGATGGCTACACCTTC.